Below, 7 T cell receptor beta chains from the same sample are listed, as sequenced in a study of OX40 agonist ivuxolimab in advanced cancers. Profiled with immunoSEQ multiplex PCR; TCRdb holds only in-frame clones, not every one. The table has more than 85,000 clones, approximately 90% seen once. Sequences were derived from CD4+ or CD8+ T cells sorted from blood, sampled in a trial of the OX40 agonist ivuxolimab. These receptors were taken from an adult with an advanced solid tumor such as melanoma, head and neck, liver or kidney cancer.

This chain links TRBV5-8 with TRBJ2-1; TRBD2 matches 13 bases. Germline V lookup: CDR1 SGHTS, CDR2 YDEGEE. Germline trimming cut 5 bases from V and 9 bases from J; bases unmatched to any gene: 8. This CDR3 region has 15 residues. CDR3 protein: CASRSTSGRGGEQFF. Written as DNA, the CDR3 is TGTGCCAGCAGATCAACTAGCGGGAGGGGAGGTGAGCAGTTCTTC.

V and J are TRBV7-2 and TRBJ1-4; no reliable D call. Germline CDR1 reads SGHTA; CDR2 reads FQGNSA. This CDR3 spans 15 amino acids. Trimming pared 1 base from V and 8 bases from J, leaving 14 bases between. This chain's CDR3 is CASSLGQGGEEKLFF. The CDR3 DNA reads TGTGCCAGCAGCTTAGGCCAAGGCGGGGAGGAAAAACTGTTTTTT.

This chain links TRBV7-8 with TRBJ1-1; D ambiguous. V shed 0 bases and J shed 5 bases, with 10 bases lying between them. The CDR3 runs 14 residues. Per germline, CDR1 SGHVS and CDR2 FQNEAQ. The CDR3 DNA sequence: TGTGCCAGCAGCTTAGCAGACGGATATACTGAAGCTTTCTTT. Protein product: CASSLADGYTEAFF.

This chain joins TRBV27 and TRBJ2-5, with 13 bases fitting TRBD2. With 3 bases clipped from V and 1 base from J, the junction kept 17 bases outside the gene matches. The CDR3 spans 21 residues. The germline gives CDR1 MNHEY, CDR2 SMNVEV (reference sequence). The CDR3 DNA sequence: TGTGCCAGCAGTTTGTCCCCCCTACTAGCGGGAGGGCCTAATCGCCAAGAGACCCAGTACTTC. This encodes CASSLSPLLAGGPNRQETQYF.

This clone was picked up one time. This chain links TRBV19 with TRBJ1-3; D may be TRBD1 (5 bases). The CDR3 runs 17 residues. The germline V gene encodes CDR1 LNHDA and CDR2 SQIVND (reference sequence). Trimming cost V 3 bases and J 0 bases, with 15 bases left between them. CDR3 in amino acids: CASSIRPEGNSGNTIYF. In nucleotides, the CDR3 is TGTGCCAGTAGTATCCGACCAGAGGGGAACTCTGGAAACACCATATATTTT. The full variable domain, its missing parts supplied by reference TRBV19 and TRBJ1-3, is DGGITQSPKYLFRKEGQNVTLSCEQNLNHDAMYWYRQDPGQGLRLIYYSQIVNDFQKGDIAEGYSVSREKKESFPLTVTSAQKNPTAFYLCASSIRPEGNSGNTIYFGEGSWLTVV.

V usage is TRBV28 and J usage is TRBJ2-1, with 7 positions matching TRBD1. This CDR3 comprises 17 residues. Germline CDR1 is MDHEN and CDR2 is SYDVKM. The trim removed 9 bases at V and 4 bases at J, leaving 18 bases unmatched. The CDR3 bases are TGTGCCAGGGGGACAGATATCCCACCCGACTCTTACAATGAGCAGTTCTTC. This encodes CARGTDIPPDSYNEQFF.

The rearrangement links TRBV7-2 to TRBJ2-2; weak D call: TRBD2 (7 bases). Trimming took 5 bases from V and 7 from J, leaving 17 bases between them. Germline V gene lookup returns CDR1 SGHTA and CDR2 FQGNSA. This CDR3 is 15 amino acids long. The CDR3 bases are TGTGCCAGCAGCCTATGGGGGGGCGACGGCGGGGAGCTGTTTTTT. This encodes CASSLWGGDGGELFF.